The next 11 T cell receptor beta chains were all read from a single sample in a study of blood T cell repertoires in COVID-19. Libraries were prepared by immunoSEQ multiplex PCR; TCRdb keeps only in-frame clonotypes and omits some of them. This sample has approximately 230,000 clones, with just over 85% found just once. Sequences were obtained from peripheral blood. The origin of the receptors is a man younger than 40 who had recovered from COVID-19.

The chain has TRBV7-9 and TRBJ1-4; no firm D call. CDR3 length: 14 amino acids. V was shortened by 1 base and J by 3 bases, with 6 bases between the two germline ends. Germline V lookup: CDR1 SEHNR, CDR2 FQNEAQ (reference sequence). CDR3: CASSLGQANEKLFF. CDR3 coding DNA: TGTGCCAGCAGCTTAGGTCAGGCTAATGAAAAACTGTTTTTT.

The rearrangement links TRBV5-1 to TRBJ2-5; possible D gene TRBD1, 6 bases. Germline V gives CDR1 SGHRS, CDR2 YFSETQ. The CDR3 is made up of 13 amino acids. Trimming removed 5 bases at V and 2 bases at J, with 10 bases between. CDR3: CASRRTEQETQYF. CDR3 DNA sequence: TGCGCCAGCAGGCGGACAGAACAAGAGACCCAGTACTTC.

Only one count was recorded for this clone. The chain joins TRBV2 to TRBJ1-2; tentative D call: TRBD1 (6 bases). Germline lookup yields CDR1 SNHLY and CDR2 FYNNEI. V dropped 5 bases and J dropped 4 bases, with 11 bases sitting between them. The CDR3 covers 13 residues. CDR3 amino acids: CASSPGALYGYTF. The DNA of the CDR3 is TGTGCCAGCAGTCCAGGGGCCCTCTATGGCTACACCTTC. Filled out from reference TRBV2 and TRBJ1-2, the complete variable domain reads EPEVTQTPSHQVTQMGQEVILRCVPISNHLYFYWYRQILGQKVEFLVSFYNNEISEKSEIFDDQFSVERPDGSNFTLKIRSTKLEDSAMYFCASSPGALYGYTFGSGTRLTVV.

Only one count was recorded for this clone. The chain links TRBV5-1 to TRBJ1-4; 7 bases line up with TRBD1. Per germline, CDR1 SGHRS and CDR2 YFSETQ. The CDR3 has 16 residues. The trim removed 4 bases at V and 2 bases at J, leaving 8 bases unmatched. CDR3 sequence reads: CASSPHTGQTNEKLFF. CDR3 DNA: TGCGCCAGCAGCCCTCATACGGGACAGACTAATGAAAAACTGTTTTTT.

As regards this clone: Mismatch with germline at one junction end may stem from a read error. The chain recombines TRBV2 with TRBJ1-5, with D unresolved. CDR1 is SNHLY, CDR2 FYNNEI, per germline. This CDR3 has 14 amino acids. CDR3 sequence (DNA): TGTGCCAGCCGTCGGGATAATAGCGATCAGCCCCAGCATTTT. Its translation is CASRRDNSDQPQHF.

The chain is built from TRBV5-4 and TRBJ2-5, with D perhaps matching TRBD2 (5 bases). In germline, CDR1 is SGHNT, CDR2 YYREEE (reference sequence). Trimming removed 1 base from V and 0 bases from J, with 10 bases in between. This CDR3 has 15 residues. The CDR3 region has the DNA TGTGCCAGCAGCTTGCTTTCGGGGTACCAAGAGACCCAGTACTTC. This encodes CASSLLSGYQETQYF.

The V call is TRBV25-1, the J call TRBJ1-6; 9 bases map to TRBD1. The CDR3 totals 16 residues. V was pared by 4 bases and J by 10 bases, with 11 bases of the junction left unmatched. Germline V gene sequence: CDR1 MGHDK, CDR2 SYGVNS. The CDR3 DNA reads as TGTGCCAGCAGTGGCGGGCCGGGACAGGGTAGATCACCCCTCCACTTT. Protein: CASSGGPGQGRSPLHF.

The chain links TRBV13 to TRBJ2-3; D possibly corresponds to TRBD2 (6 bases). The V and J ends lost 2 bases and 1 base respectively, with 7 bases between them. In germline, CDR1 is PRHDT, CDR2 FYEKMQ (reference sequence). The CDR3 is 14 residues long. The DNA of the CDR3 is TGTGCCAGCAGCTTATGGGGGGGCACAGATACGCAGTATTTT. It specifies CASSLWGGTDTQYF.

The V and J genes are TRBV30 and TRBJ1-1; D perhaps matches TRBD1 (5 bases). With 2 bases removed from V and 4 bases from J, the gap between germline ends came to 14 bases. Looked up from germline, CDR1 is GTSNPN and CDR2 is SVGIG (reference sequence). The CDR3 contains 14 residues. The CDR3 region is CAWSNWGSSTEAFF. DNA of the CDR3: TGTGCCTGGAGTAATTGGGGCTCTAGCACTGAAGCTTTCTTT.

This chain links TRBV10-3 with TRBJ2-7, with 7 bases identical to TRBD2. The CDR3 has 15 residues. J was trimmed by 0 bases and V by 4 bases; bases with no gene match: 6. Looked up from germline, CDR1 is ENHRY and CDR2 is SYGVKD. CDR3 bases: TGTGCCATCAGTGGGGAGGGGACTTCCTCCTACGAGCAGTACTTC. It codes for CAISGEGTSSYEQYF.

The gene calls are TRBV15 and TRBJ1-4; TRBD1 matches at 9 bases. The V segment lost 5 bases and the J segment 8 bases; nucleotides outside the gene matches: 9. Germline values: CDR1 LNHNV, CDR2 YYDKDF (reference sequence). This CDR3 spans 15 amino acids. The CDR3 nucleotides are TGTGCCACCAGCTCCGCGGACAGGGGAAGGGAAAAACTGTTTTTT. Amino acids: CATSSADRGREKLFF.